The rows below give T cell receptor beta chains drawn from one sample of a study of blood T cell repertoires in COVID-19. Generated by immunoSEQ multiplex PCR, the TCRdb table keeps only in-frame clones and is missing some. In the table there are 150,000 to 180,000 clones, 75% to 85% of which are singletons. The specimen sequenced was peripheral blood. Source of these receptors: an older woman with COVID-19, enrolled during active disease. Both conserved end residues are part of each CDR3. D genes are given only for firm matches. Clone size is stated in some rows and not others, as once, few, many or a class when expanded.

J gene | CDR3 length | D gene | V gene | clone size | CDR3 DNA | CDR3 protein
TRBJ1-1 | 13 | NA | TRBV7-6 | once | TGTGCCAGCAGCTTAGAACCGGGCACTGAAGCTTTCTTT | CASSLEPGTEAFF
TRBJ2-5 | 14 | TRBD1 | TRBV9 | NA | TGTGCCAGCAGCGAGGGACAGGGAAGAGAGACCCAGTACTTC | CASSEGQGRETQYF
TRBJ1-1 | 14 | NA | TRBV18 | NA | TGTGCCAGCTCACCACTTCAGGGTGGGACTGAAGCTTTCTTT | CASSPLQGGTEAFF
TRBJ2-2 | 15 | TRBD1 | TRBV6-5 | many | TGTGCCAGCTTTTCGGACAGGCGGCTTCCCGGGGAGCTGTTTTTT | CASFSDRRLPGELFF
TRBJ2-5 | 15 | NA | TRBV6-2/TRBV6-3 | NA | TGTGCCAGCAGTTACCTAGCGTCCACCCTGGGGGCCCAGTACTTC | CASSYLASTLGAQYF
TRBJ1-3 | 15 | NA | TRBV5-1 | NA | TGCGCCAGCAGCTTGGCCATGGGGGGTGGAAACACCATATATTTT | CASSLAMGGGNTIYF
TRBJ1-3 | 16 | NA | TRBV7-9 | NA | TGTGCCAGCAGCTCCTACAGCCTTAACTCTGGAAACACCATATATTTT | CASSSYSLNSGNTIYF
TRBJ2-7 | 16 | TRBD1 | TRBV10-3 | NA | TGTGCCATCAGCGACGTTGACAGGGGGCACTTCTACGAGCAGTACTTC | CAISDVDRGHFYEQYF
TRBJ1-4 | 14 | NA | TRBV29-1 | once | TGCAGCGTTGAAATACAGCCAACTAATGAAAAACTGTTTTTT | CSVEIQPTNEKLFF
TRBJ1-2 | 14 | NA | TRBV7-9 | NA | TGTGCCAGCAGCTTCAACAGCCCCAACTATGGCTACACCTTC | CASSFNSPNYGYTF
TRBJ1-1 | 15 | TRBD1 | TRBV13 | NA | TGTGCCAGCAGCTTAGGGGGACAGATGAACACTGAAGCTTTCTTT | CASSLGGQMNTEAFF
TRBJ1-1 | 15 | NA | TRBV19 | NA | TGTGCCAGTAGTAAGGCGGGGGGAGGGAACACTGAAGCTTTCTTT | CASSKAGGGNTEAFF
TRBJ1-1 | 16 | TRBD1 | TRBV18 | few | TGTGCCAGCTCACCTTTTGGACAGGGGGGAAACACTGAAGCTTTCTTT | CASSPFGQGGNTEAFF
TRBJ1-4 | 16 | TRBD1 | TRBV5-1 | NA | TGCGCCAGCAGCCAGACAGGGGGCTCGGCTAATGAAAAACTGTTTTTT | CASSQTGGSANEKLFF
TRBJ1-3 | 15 | NA | TRBV25-1 | NA | TGTGCCAGCAGTGAAAGCGGACTCTCTGGAAACACCATATATTTT | CASSESGLSGNTIYF
TRBJ2-3 | 16 | TRBD2 | TRBV18 | NA | TGTGCCAGCTCACCAGGGACTAGCGGGAGCGCAGATACGCAGTATTTT | CASSPGTSGSADTQYF
TRBJ2-1 | 11 | NA | TRBV29-1 | few | TGCAGCGCCCTTAATTACAATGAGCAGTTCTTC | CSALNYNEQFF
TRBJ2-5 | 12 | NA | TRBV5-1 | NA | TGCGCCAGCAGCTTGACAGATGAGACCCAGTACTTC | CASSLTDETQYF
TRBJ2-2 | 16 | TRBD1 | TRBV19 | few | TGTGCCAGTAGTTCCCCGGGACAGGGGCACACCGGGGAGCTGTTTTTT | CASSSPGQGHTGELFF
TRBJ1-6 | 15 | NA | TRBV9 | few | TGTGCCAGCAGCGTCTCGGACAGCTATAATTCACCCCTCCACTTT | CASSVSDSYNSPLHF
TRBJ1-3 | 12 | NA | TRBV29-1 | NA | TGCAGCGTTGAACAGGGTGGAAACACCATATATTTT | CSVEQGGNTIYF
TRBJ1-5 | 12 | NA | TRBV24-1 | NA | TGTGCCACCAGTGATGCGAACCAGCCCCAGCATTTT | CATSDANQPQHF
TRBJ2-1 | 18 | TRBD2 | TRBV14 | NA | TGTGCCAGCAGCCCTAGAAGTCTAGCGGGGGGCGCCGGCGGTGAGCAGTTCTTC | CASSPRSLAGGAGGEQFF
TRBJ2-3 | 14 | TRBD1 | TRBV3-1/TRBV3-2 | NA | TGTGCCAGCCGCAAGGGGGCGAGCACAGATACGCAGTATTTT | CASRKGASTDTQYF
TRBJ1-4 | 15 | NA | TRBV18 | NA | TGTGCCAGCTCACCAGGACTCCCTGACCGAGAAAAACTGTTTTTT | CASSPGLPDREKLFF
TRBJ1-1 | 15 | NA | TRBV18 | NA | TGTGCCAGCTCCCCGCCCGGGGAAAGAAGGGCTGAAGCTTTCTTT | CASSPPGERRAEAFF
TRBJ1-1 | 14 | NA | TRBV5-1 | NA | TGCGCCAGCAGCTTGGGACAGCAGAACACTGAAGCTTTCTTT | CASSLGQQNTEAFF
TRBJ1-1 | 16 | NA | TRBV5-1 | NA | TGCGCCAGCAGCTTGGTGAGCGGAGCTAAGAACACTGAAGCTTTCTTT | CASSLVSGAKNTEAFF
TRBJ1-1 | 13 | TRBD1 | TRBV27 | once | TGTGCCAGCAAGGGACAGGTCAACACTGAAGCTTTCTTT | CASKGQVNTEAFF
TRBJ1-2 | 15 | TRBD1 | TRBV6-6 | NA | TGTGCCAGCAACAGGGTCACAGGGGGGGGATATGGCTACACCTTC | CASNRVTGGGYGYTF
TRBJ1-3 | 15 | NA | TRBV18 | once | TGTGCCAGCTCGTCGGACATGATATCTGGAAACACCATATATTTT | CASSSDMISGNTIYF
TRBJ2-2 | 15 | TRBD2 | TRBV11-2 | once | TGTGCCAGCAGCTCGCGGGGGGAGGTCACCGGGGAGCTGTTTTTT | CASSSRGEVTGELFF
TRBJ1-5 | 13 | NA | TRBV19 | once | TGTGCCAGTAGTCCCGAATTCCTTCGGTCCCAGCATTTT | CASSPEFLRSQHF
TRBJ1-5 | 13 | NA | TRBV18 | NA | TGTGCCAGCTCACCCTCCCGACAGGCGCCCCAGCATTTT | CASSPSRQAPQHF
TRBJ2-7 | 15 | NA | TRBV15 | NA | TGTGCCACCAGCAGAGATCCGGGGTCCGTCGACGAGCAGTACTTC | CATSRDPGSVDEQYF
TRBJ1-2 | 12 | NA | TRBV7-9 | NA | TGTGCCAGCAGCTTATACTCCTATGGCTACACCTTC | CASSLYSYGYTF
TRBJ2-3 | 15 | TRBD1 | TRBV19 | NA | TGTGCCAGTAGTAAGGGACAGGGTCGCACAGATACGCAGTATTTT | CASSKGQGRTDTQYF
TRBJ1-5 | 15 | NA | TRBV2 | NA | TGTGCCAGCAGTTCGGGTGGGGGCTCCAATCAGCCCCAGCATTTT | CASSSGGGSNQPQHF
TRBJ1-3 | 15 | NA | TRBV27 | NA | TGTGCCAGCTGGGCCGCTACAGGCTCTGGAAACACCATATATTTT | CASWAATGSGNTIYF
TRBJ1-6 | 15 | NA | TRBV5-1 | few | TGCGCCAGCAGCTTGGCTGGGGAGTATAATTCACCCCTCCACTTT | CASSLAGEYNSPLHF
TRBJ1-1 | 13 | NA | TRBV12-3/TRBV12-4 | NA | TGTGCCAGCACGGGGGGCTCGGACACTGAAGCTTTCTTT | CASTGGSDTEAFF
TRBJ1-3 | 15 | TRBD1 | TRBV7-8 | NA | TGTGCCAGCAGGCCACAGGGGGCGGTTGGAAACACCATATATTTT | CASRPQGAVGNTIYF
TRBJ2-3 | 15 | NA | TRBV5-1 | NA | TGCGCCAGCAGCTTGGACGGGGGGCGGGTAGATACGCAGTATTTT | CASSLDGGRVDTQYF
TRBJ2-3 | 15 | TRBD2 | TRBV7-3 | NA | TGTGCCAGCAGCTTAATAGCGGGAGGGACAGATACGCAGTATTTT | CASSLIAGGTDTQYF
TRBJ2-5 | 14 | NA | TRBV7-9 | NA | TGTGCCAGCAGCTTAGACCAGGGGCGAGAGACCCAGTACTTC | CASSLDQGRETQYF
TRBJ1-4 | 13 | NA | TRBV12-3/TRBV12-4 | NA | TGTGCCAGCAGTTTACTTGGGGAGGAAAAACTGTTTTTT | CASSLLGEEKLFF
TRBJ2-1 | 16 | TRBD1 | TRBV10-3 | NA | TGTGCCATCAGTCAAACAGGGGGCAAGTCCTACAATGAGCAGTTCTTC | CAISQTGGKSYNEQFF